This is a list of T cell receptor beta chains from one sample in a study of shared clonotypes between healthy human individuals. TCRdb's table, derived via immunoSEQ multiplex PCR, lists solely in-frame clones and lacks some. The data contain about 490,000 clones, 70% to 80% of them seen just once; the ten biggest clones take up roughly 13%. The sequenced material came from PBMCs. The receptors were gathered from a woman aged 40 to 49 in good health. Some clones in this sample may be carry-over from other donors' samples. CDR3s leave out the opening cysteine and the closing phenylalanine or tryptophan. Fields, in order: V gene, J gene, clone size, CDR3 protein. Clone size, where shown, is once, few, many, or a class for clones that have expanded.

>TRBV5-1|TRBJ2-1|once
ASSLGVRDNEQF
>TRBV7-9|TRBJ2-7|-
ASSLTSGTYEQY
>TRBV7-9|TRBJ2-1|-
ASSLRFLGEQF
>TRBV11-2|TRBJ1-3|-
ASSLDRTAFGNTIY
>TRBV30|TRBJ2-2|many
AWSVGQLSNTGELF
>TRBV6-6|TRBJ2-7|once
ASSYTPGQVYEQY
>TRBV21-1|TRBJ1-5|-
ASSLLPGPNQPQH
>TRBV30|TRBJ1-1|-
AWNAWGRNTEAF
>TRBV30|TRBJ1-6|-
AWSVSVARNSPLH
>TRBV7-9|TRBJ2-7|once
ASSLGGLSYEQY
>TRBV18|TRBJ2-3|-
ASSPPIRRTDTQY
>TRBV27|TRBJ2-4|-
ASSLASKNIQY
>TRBV6-5|TRBJ2-1|-
ASSYTGTNEQF
>TRBV7-9|TRBJ1-4|-
ASSSGQTNEKLF
>TRBV19|TRBJ1-5|few
ASSKQTGQPQH
>TRBV7-8|TRBJ2-7|once
ASRVQTSSYEQY
>TRBV21-1|TRBJ1-2|-
ASSKGNDRGNYGYT
>TRBV28|TRBJ2-1|-
ASSSRDQRSYNEQF
>TRBV27|TRBJ1-1|-
ASSRGTNTEAF
>TRBV14|TRBJ2-7|-
ASSLGTTLYEQY
>TRBV6-5|TRBJ1-1|once
ASSYSRGAGNTEAF
>TRBV5-1|TRBJ2-3|few
ASSLGDYTDTQY
>TRBV29-1|TRBJ2-7|-
SVTPTSGRNEQY
>TRBV15|TRBJ1-4|-
ATSSPQDGLNREKLF
>TRBV30|TRBJ1-4|few
AWSVLGSNEKLF
>TRBV25-1|TRBJ2-1|-
ASSIGLANNEQF
>TRBV19|TRBJ2-7|once
ASSMVLAGGPLFYEQY
>TRBV9|TRBJ1-5|-
ASSVGTGDQPQH
>TRBV7-3|TRBJ2-1|-
ASSRWETTSIYEQF
>TRBV5-6|TRBJ2-1|once
ASSRTSGTNEQF
>TRBV5-1|TRBJ2-7|-
ASSLETGGVGEQY
>TRBV18|TRBJ1-2|-
ASSPTRTGVRGGYT
>TRBV5-1|TRBJ2-5|-
ASTGMVGETQY
>TRBV19|TRBJ1-1|-
ASSIAGTTEAF
>TRBV15|TRBJ1-2|-
ATSRSILGAGYT
>TRBV15|TRBJ1-5|once
ATSRGGPNQPQH
>TRBV10-1|TRBJ2-5|few
ASFLCPSGETQY
>TRBV7-9|TRBJ2-1|-
ASSSGLASNEQF
>TRBV19|TRBJ1-4|-
ASGTGNNEKLF
>TRBV2|TRBJ1-2|-
ASNVQGQSNYGYT
>TRBV19|TRBJ1-5|-
ASSVDRGPFHQPQH
>TRBV6-5|TRBJ2-7|-
ASSRADEQY
>TRBV7-9|TRBJ2-7|-
ASSLAVRTGGLGSYEQY
>TRBV7-2|TRBJ2-1|once
ASSPGGGVEQF
>TRBV5-1|TRBJ1-1|-
ASSLGWVSEAF
>TRBV30|TRBJ2-3|-
AWEWGGSDTQY